A single sample gave rise to the 8 T cell receptor beta chains below, sequenced in a study of Ad26.COV2.S vaccination and SARS-CoV-2 variants. Assay: immunoSEQ multiplex PCR; the TCRdb copy retains only in-frame clones and omits some. The sample has roughly 510,000 clones, around 90% seen once. Noted treatment: 19 received Ad26.COV2.S at low or high dose, single or two shots; 5 received placebo; per-sample allocation not given. Samples analyzed were those drawn on day 63 after the first vaccine or placebo injection. The source material was peripheral blood, sampled in a trial of Ad26.COV2.S vaccine versus placebo. The receptors stem from a person aged 18-65 years who received the Ad26.COV2.S COVID-19 vaccine or a placebo.

This chain links TRBV7-2 with TRBJ2-7, with 8 bases that match TRBD2. J was trimmed by 2 bases and V by 0 bases; bases with no gene match: 12. There are 18 residues in the CDR3. From germline, CDR1 is SGHTA and CDR2 FQGNSA. CDR3 sequence reads: CASSLAFRVGGRTYEQYF. For the CDR3, the DNA is TGTGCCAGCAGCTTAGCGTTCAGGGTGGGCGGGAGGACCTACGAGCAGTACTTC.

This clone was counted between two and nine times. This chain links TRBV24-1 with TRBJ2-1, with TRBD2 identical over 9 bases. CDR3 length equals 15 residues. V was clipped by 6 bases and J by 9 bases; unmatched bases: 11. Germline V gene data show CDR1 as KGHDR and CDR2 as SFDVKD. DNA for the CDR3: TGTGCCACCAGTTCGGCGGGACTAGCCAAATCTGAGCAGTTCTTC. This encodes CATSSAGLAKSEQFF.

The chain is built from TRBV10-3 and TRBJ2-2; D is perhaps TRBD1 or TRBD2 (7 bases each). Trimming shortened V by 0 bases and J by 5 bases, and 16 bases separated the two germline ends. Germline assignment: CDR1 ENHRY and CDR2 SYGVKD. This CDR3 is built from 17 residues. Written as DNA, the CDR3 is TGTGCCATCAGTGAGTCTCAGGGGGGGACCGGTACCGGGGAGCTGTTTTTT. Protein: CAISESQGGTGTGELFF.

The chain combines TRBV5-6 with TRBJ1-2, with D tentatively TRBD1 (6 bases). This CDR3 is 16 amino acids long. The germline V gene encodes CDR1 SGHDT and CDR2 YYEEEE. The V end was cut by 4 bases, the J end by 2 bases, with 18 bases between. CDR3 in amino acids: CASSPPQGLRNYGYTF. Here the CDR3 DNA reads TGTGCCAGCAGCCCACCCCAGGGGTTGAGAAACTATGGCTACACCTTC.

V is TRBV7-3 and J is TRBJ1-2; TRBD1 might be the D (5 bases). The V gene lost 2 bases and the J gene lost 4 bases, with 11 bases spanning the gap. Germline V gene lookup returns CDR1 SGHTA and CDR2 FQGTGA. CDR3 size: 14 residues. In DNA form, the CDR3 reads TGTGCCAGCAGCTTATCTCAGGGCAGCTATGGCTACACCTTC. This encodes CASSLSQGSYGYTF.

This clone has a single count. The genes are TRBV28 and TRBJ1-4; maybe TRBD1 (5 bases). Germline V gene data show CDR1 as MDHEN and CDR2 as SYDVKM. CDR3 size: 13 residues. Trimming removed 10 bases at V and 5 bases at J, with 14 bases between. The CDR3 loop is CAIRENNNEKLFF. The CDR3 DNA reads as TGTGCCATCAGGGAGAATAACAATGAAAAACTGTTTTTT. Filled out from reference TRBV28 and TRBJ1-4, the complete variable domain reads DVKVTQSSRYLVKRTGEKVFLECVQDMDHENMFWYRQDPGLGLRLIYFSYDVKMKEKGDIPEGYSVSREKKERFSLILESASTNQTSMYLCAIRENNNEKLFFGSGTQLSVL.

This sequence joins TRBV30 and TRBJ1-6; 9 nucleotides line up with TRBD1. Germline V CDR1 and CDR2: GTSNPN, SVGIG (reference sequence). The length of the CDR3 is 17 residues. V gave up 3 bases and J gave up 2 bases; unmatched junction bases: 8. The CDR3 DNA reads TGTGCCTGGAGCCTTGACAGGGGGGTCCCCTATAATTCACCCCTCCACTTT. Protein: CAWSLDRGVPYNSPLHF.

The rearrangement uses TRBV5-1 and TRBJ2-5, with D possibly TRBD2 on 5 matching bases. V lost 3 bases to trimming and J lost 2 bases, with 8 bases between them. Germline V gives CDR1 SGHRS, CDR2 YFSETQ. The CDR3 is 13 residues long. The CDR3 sequence: CASSWRAQETQYF. For the CDR3, the DNA is TGCGCCAGCAGCTGGCGGGCACAAGAGACCCAGTACTTC. Based on the CDR3 plus reference TRBV5-1 and TRBJ2-5, the full variable domain is KAGVTQTPRYLIKTRGQQVTLSCSPISGHRSVSWYQQTPGQGLQFLFEYFSETQRNKGNFPGRFSGRQFSNSRSEMNVSTLELGDSALYLCASSWRAQETQYFGPGTRLLVL.